The 29 T cell receptor beta chains below all came from one sample that was sequenced in a study of shared clonotypes between healthy human individuals. CD45RO-negative cells were positively selected for CCR7, leaving out terminally differentiated effector memory CD45RA+ cells. Profiled with immunoSEQ multiplex PCR; TCRdb holds only in-frame clones, not every one. The sample records about 2 million clones, just under 95% being singletons. Source material: naive CD8+ T cells sorted from blood. These TCRs come from a man aged 18 to 30 in good health.

This chain joins TRBV19 and TRBJ2-1, with TRBD2 identical over 9 bases. CDR3 length: 14 residues. Unmatched junction bases numbered 6, after V lost 5 bases and J lost 7 bases. From germline, CDR1 is LNHDA and CDR2 SQIVND (reference sequence). In DNA form, the CDR3 reads TGTGCCAGTAGTTCTTCAGCGGGAGGTAATGAGCAGTTCTTC. Amino acid sequence: CASSSSAGGNEQFF.

This rearrangement joins TRBV4-1 to TRBJ2-2, with D uncertain. The CDR3 contains 15 residues. With 5 bases removed from V and 3 bases from J, the gap between germline ends came to 13 bases. CDR1 and CDR2 (germline): MGHRA, YSYEKL. Here the CDR3 reads CASSSVRADTGELFF. The CDR3 DNA is TGCGCCAGCAGCTCCGTACGGGCAGACACCGGGGAGCTGTTTTTT.

The gene calls are TRBV27 and TRBJ2-7; D remains unclear. CDR1 and CDR2 from the germline V gene are MNHEY and SMNVEV (reference sequence). The CDR3 has 16 amino acids. The V and J ends lost 4 bases and 5 bases respectively, with 21 bases between them. The DNA for the CDR3 is TGTGCCAGCAGTTCCCTCCCCAGGCAACTCAACGACGAGCAGTACTTC. It translates to CASSSLPRQLNDEQYF.

V usage is TRBV9 and J usage is TRBJ2-2; D unresolved. V was shortened by 6 bases and J by 4 bases, with 10 bases between the two germline ends. This CDR3 has 13 residues. CDR1 and CDR2 (germline): SGDLS, YYNGEE. The CDR3 nucleotides read TGTGCCAGCACGGATAGAAGCACCGGGGAGCTGTTTTTT. Residues: CASTDRSTGELFF.

The chain uses TRBV2 and TRBJ1-2, with D unclear. Germline-derived CDR1 and CDR2 are SNHLY and FYNNEI. The germline V and J ends were trimmed by 4 bases and 8 bases, with 17 bases remaining between them. The CDR3 is 14 amino acids. In DNA form, the CDR3 reads TGTGCCAGCAGTGTTTACCCAAGGGTTTCGGGCTACACCTTC. This translates into CASSVYPRVSGYTF.

This clone was recorded once. V and J are TRBV15 and TRBJ2-7, with a possible D match to TRBD2 (5 bases). Germline V gene sequence: CDR1 LNHNV, CDR2 YYDKDF (reference sequence). V shed 6 bases and J shed 6 bases, with 12 bases lying between them. This CDR3 contains 12 residues. CDR3 in DNA: TGTGCCACCAGAGTCCTAGCAGGCGAGCAGTACTTC. This encodes CATRVLAGEQYF.

The rearrangement joins TRBV11-2 to TRBJ1-3; a weak D match, TRBD1 (6 bases). From germline, CDR1 is SGHAT and CDR2 FQNNGV. This CDR3 is built from 18 residues. Deletions cut 3 bases from V and 4 bases from J, with 22 bases between. This CDR3 reads CASSFGALTGTFGNTIYF. CDR3 DNA: TGTGCCAGCAGCTTTGGTGCGCTAACTGGGACATTCGGAAACACCATATATTTT. Complete variable domain (other parts from reference TRBV11-2 and TRBJ1-3): EAGVAQSPRYKIIEKRQSVAFWCNPISGHATLYWYQQILGQGPKLLIQFQNNGVVDDSQLPKDRFSAERLKGVDSTLKIQPAKLEDSAVYLCASSFGALTGTFGNTIYFGEGSWLTVV.

The gene calls are TRBV30 and TRBJ1-1; D is unclear. The CDR3 runs 14 residues. With 1 base removed from V and 3 bases from J, the gap between germline ends came to 12 bases. CDR1 is GTSNPN and CDR2 is SVGIG in the germline V gene (reference sequence). Here the CDR3 reads CAWSELGSDTEAFF. CDR3 coding DNA: TGTGCCTGGAGTGAACTGGGATCGGACACTGAAGCTTTCTTT.

This chain uses TRBV13 with TRBJ2-7; D is unclear. Trimming removed 2 bases from V and 2 bases from J, with 10 bases in between. Germline V lookup: CDR1 PRHDT, CDR2 FYEKMQ (reference sequence). The CDR3 loop spans 14 amino acids. The CDR3 DNA is TGTGCCAGCAGCTTAAACGGACCCACCTACGAGCAGTACTTC. Translating gives CASSLNGPTYEQYF.

The count of this clone is one. The J gene is TRBJ1-1, the V gene TRBV29-1; tentative D call: TRBD1 (6 bases). Germline-derived CDR1 and CDR2 are SQVTM and ANQGSEA. V was shortened by 5 bases and J by 6 bases, with 13 bases between the two germline ends. CDR3 length: 12 residues. The CDR3 protein is CSVTRGEPEAFF. The CDR3 bases are TGCAGCGTTACTAGGGGGGAACCTGAAGCTTTCTTT.

The chain links TRBV2 to TRBJ2-2, with 10 bases lining up with TRBD1. With V trimmed by 8 bases and J by 7 bases, 13 bases remained unmatched. CDR1 is SNHLY, CDR2 FYNNEI, per germline. CDR3 length: 16 amino acids. CDR3 amino acids: CASLPPHGTGVGELFF. As DNA, the CDR3 is TGTGCCAGCCTCCCCCCACACGGGACAGGGGTCGGGGAGCTGTTTTTT.

The V call is TRBV4-1, the J call TRBJ1-1, with 7 positions matching TRBD1. From germline, CDR1 is MGHRA and CDR2 YSYEKL. The CDR3 totals 13 residues. V was clipped by 7 bases and J by 3 bases; unmatched bases: 5. CDR3 sequence: CASTTTGDTEAFF. The DNA for the CDR3 is TGCGCCAGCACCACCACAGGGGACACTGAAGCTTTCTTT.

The V gene is TRBV25-1, the J gene TRBJ2-2, with D perhaps given as TRBD1 or TRBD2 (6 bases each). Germline values: CDR1 MGHDK, CDR2 SYGVNS. The V end was cut by 1 base, the J end by 4 bases, with 16 bases between. The CDR3 is 17 amino acids. Here the CDR3 DNA reads TGTGCCAGCAGTGAATCTGGGGGGCTTGTTGGCACCGGGGAGCTGTTTTTT. Encoded protein: CASSESGGLVGTGELFF.

The rearrangement links TRBV6-5 to TRBJ2-7, with 8 bases identical to TRBD1. Germline V lookup: CDR1 MNHEY, CDR2 SVGAGI. Trimming removed 4 bases from V and 9 bases from J; junction bases left unmatched: 11. CDR3 length equals 14 residues. The DNA for the CDR3 is TGTGCCAGCAGTTCCGGGACAGGAACTACGAGGCAGTACTTC. It specifies CASSSGTGTTRQYF.

This clone was picked up one time. The chain has TRBV4-1 and TRBJ2-1; 9 nucleotides match TRBD1. Germline loops: CDR1 MGHRA, CDR2 YSYEKL. V was pared by 0 bases and J by 6 bases, with 9 bases of the junction left unmatched. This CDR3 has 17 amino acids. For the CDR3, the DNA is TGCGCCAGCAGCCAAGATAAGGAGGGACAGGGTAGCAATGAGCAGTTCTTC. Protein product: CASSQDKEGQGSNEQFF.

Notes on this clone: The sample has other DNA sequences that encode this CDR3 too. The CDR3 region is CASSLSGRGNTEAFF. The CDR3 DNA is TGTGCCAGCAGTTTGTCGGGCAGGGGGAACACTGAAGCTTTCTTT. The V gene is TRBV27, the J gene TRBJ1-1; D perhaps matches TRBD1 (6 bases). V lost 3 bases, J lost 1 base, and 12 bases lay in between. This CDR3 contains 15 residues. Germline V gives CDR1 MNHEY, CDR2 SMNVEV (reference sequence).

The gene calls are TRBV4-1 and TRBJ2-1; no reliable D call. CDR3 length: 13 residues. Trimming left V 3 bases short and J 5 bases short, with 8 bases between. CDR1 is MGHRA, CDR2 YSYEKL, per germline. The CDR3 bases are TGCGCCAGCAGCCACGGACGGAACAATGAGCAGTTCTTC. Translating it yields CASSHGRNNEQFF.

The chain recombines TRBV13 with TRBJ2-2; 7 bases fit TRBD1. CDR3 size: 16 residues. After removal of 5 bases from V and 6 bases from J, the junction contained 12 bases not matched to a gene. Looked up from germline, CDR1 is PRHDT and CDR2 is FYEKMQ (reference sequence). In DNA, the CDR3 is TGTGCCAGCAGCAAAAACCGGGACAGCTCCCCCGGGGAGCTGTTTTTT. As protein: CASSKNRDSSPGELFF.

The chain combines TRBV5-6 with TRBJ2-1; 11 bases align to TRBD1. CDR3 length: 15 residues. CDR1 and CDR2 from the germline V gene are SGHDT and YYEEEE. V was pared by 4 bases and J by 4 bases, with 4 bases of the junction left unmatched. The chain's CDR3 is CASSKGQGGYNEQFF. The CDR3 DNA is TGTGCCAGCAGCAAGGGACAGGGGGGGTACAATGAGCAGTTCTTC.

Only one count was recorded for this clone. The chain couples TRBV2 to TRBJ2-3, with 9 bases lining up with TRBD1. CDR1 is SNHLY, CDR2 FYNNEI, per germline. The CDR3 has 17 amino acids. V gave up 11 bases and J gave up 2 bases; unmatched junction bases: 17. DNA for the CDR3: TGTGCCGGGGGGGGACAGGGAAGGTTCGCGGCCACAGATACGCAGTATTTT. This sequence encodes CAGGGQGRFAATDTQYF.

Note on this clone: This sample also contains other DNA sequences that code for the same CDR3. The chain joins TRBV9 to TRBJ2-3; D uncertain. The CDR3 covers 15 residues. The germline gives CDR1 SGDLS, CDR2 YYNGEE. The V end was cut by 0 bases, the J end by 0 bases, with 8 bases between. Written as DNA, the CDR3 is TGTGCCAGCAGCGTAGACGGCGACAGCACAGATACGCAGTATTTT. It encodes CASSVDGDSTDTQYF.

V is TRBV7-8 and J is TRBJ2-3, with D possibly being TRBD2 (5 bases). The CDR3 is 18 amino acids. Germline CDR1 reads SGHVS; CDR2 reads FQNEAQ. Trimming stripped 3 bases from V and 0 bases from J, with 19 bases between. CDR3 in amino acids: CASSFEAAVLSSTDTQYF. DNA of the CDR3: TGTGCCAGCAGCTTTGAAGCGGCGGTCTTGTCTAGCACAGATACGCAGTATTTT.

The V gene is TRBV7-9, the J gene TRBJ1-1; 9 nucleotides match TRBD1. CDR1 is SEHNR and CDR2 is FQNEAQ in the germline V gene (reference sequence). This CDR3 is 15 amino acids long. V trimming: 6 bases; J trimming: 5 bases; junction bases outside the gene matches: 10. Here the CDR3 DNA reads TGTGCCAGCAGTTCACGTGACAGGGGGGAGACTGAAGCTTTCTTT. The encoded protein is CASSSRDRGETEAFF. Variable domain in full (rest from reference TRBV7-9 and TRBJ1-1): DTGVSQNPRHKITKRGQNVTFRCDPISEHNRLYWYRQTLGQGPEFLTYFQNEAQLEKSRLLSDRFSAERPKGSFSTLEIQRTEQGDSAMYLCASSSRDRGETEAFFGQGTRLTVV.

Details on this clone: Within the sample, other DNA sequences also encode this same CDR3. The rearrangement joins TRBV6-5 to TRBJ2-7; D unclear. V was cut by 0 bases and J by 1 base, with 7 bases left in between. The germline V gene encodes CDR1 MNHEY and CDR2 SVGAGI. The CDR3 covers 14 residues. Written as DNA, the CDR3 is TGTGCCAGCAGTTACTCGGCTGATTCCTACGAGCAGTACTTC. This translates into CASSYSADSYEQYF.

The rearrangement links TRBV13 to TRBJ1-2; no reliable D call. The CDR3 sequence is 14 residues long. Trimming cost V 0 bases and J 5 bases, with 10 bases left between them. Germline V lookup: CDR1 PRHDT, CDR2 FYEKMQ (reference sequence). CDR3 amino acids: CASSLGLDTYGYTF. Here the CDR3 DNA reads TGTGCCAGCAGCTTAGGCCTAGATACTTATGGCTACACCTTC.

This clone was counted a few times. The V call is TRBV27, the J call TRBJ2-7, with 9 bases that match TRBD1. The CDR3 is made up of 13 amino acids. From germline, CDR1 is MNHEY and CDR2 SMNVEV (reference sequence). Trimming removed 6 bases from V and 3 bases from J; junction bases left unmatched: 3. CDR3 protein: CASRWTGDYEQYF. The CDR3 DNA reads TGTGCCAGCAGATGGACAGGGGACTACGAGCAGTACTTC.

The rearrangement uses TRBV27 and TRBJ2-7; possible D gene TRBD2, 5 bases. CDR1 and CDR2 (germline): MNHEY, SMNVEV (reference sequence). CDR3 length: 14 residues. With 8 bases removed from V and 2 bases from J, the gap between germline ends came to 16 bases. The CDR3 region has the DNA TGTGCCAGCCGCCCATCGGAGCGGCCCTACGAGCAGTACTTC. It is translated as CASRPSERPYEQYF.

The V and J genes are TRBV5-4 and TRBJ2-1; D not resolved. The germline V and J ends were trimmed by 2 bases and 2 bases, with 5 bases remaining between them. Germline CDR1 SGHNT, CDR2 YYREEE (reference sequence). This CDR3 has 13 amino acids. In nucleotides, the CDR3 is TGTGCCAGCAGCTTCGCTACCTACAATGAGCAGTTCTTC. Protein sequence: CASSFATYNEQFF.

DNA of the CDR3: TGTGCCAGCAGCACCCCCGGGACAACTAATGAAAAACTGTTTTTT. The encoded protein is CASSTPGTTNEKLFF. The chain couples TRBV11-2 to TRBJ1-4; D not certain. The V end was cut by 5 bases, the J end by 0 bases, with 10 bases between. In germline, CDR1 is SGHAT, CDR2 FQNNGV. This CDR3 is 15 amino acids long.